This is a list of T cell receptor beta chains from one sample in a study of shared clonotypes between healthy human individuals. Sequenced by immunoSEQ multiplex PCR; TCRdb stores in-frame clones only, minus some. The sample contains about 1 million clones, approximately 70% of which appear only once. Sample: memory CD4+ T cells sorted from blood. These receptors were collected from a man younger than 35 in good health. The CDR3 runs from the conserved cysteine through the conserved F or W. Fields, in order: CDR3 DNA, CDR3 protein, CDR3 length, V gene, clone size, J gene, D gene. The D gene is left open where the match is weak. Clone sizes are given selectively: once, few, many, or a class where the clone is expanded.

TGTGCCAGCAGCTTAGATAACACAGTTGCTCGCGGCTACACCTTC | CASSLDNTVARGYTF | 15 | TRBV11-2 | - | TRBJ1-2 | -
TGTGCCAGCAGCTCACCCAATCCGAGAGACGCTTGGTCTGGAAACACCATATATTTT | CASSSPNPRDAWSGNTIYF | 19 | TRBV28 | - | TRBJ1-3 | -
TGTGCCAGCAGCTTCGCGAGCGGGAGCACAGATACGCAGTATTTT | CASSFASGSTDTQYF | 15 | TRBV7-9 | - | TRBJ2-3 | -
TGTGCCAGTAGTTTCGCGCAGCCAGATCAGCCCCAGCATTTT | CASSFAQPDQPQHF | 14 | TRBV19 | - | TRBJ1-5 | -
TGCGCCAGCAGTCTATCGGGACAGGGAGGTTCACCCCTCCACTTT | CASSLSGQGGSPLHF | 15 | TRBV10-2 | few | TRBJ1-6 | TRBD1
TGTGCCAGCAGCTTAGGTATAGCAGGGGGCGCGGAGACCCAGTACTTC | CASSLGIAGGAETQYF | 16 | TRBV11-2 | - | TRBJ2-5 | TRBD1
TGTGCCAGCAGTTTATCCTCTACTAGATCCTACGAGCAGTACTTC | CASSLSSTRSYEQYF | 15 | TRBV27 | - | TRBJ2-7 | -
TGTGCCAGCAGTGGGGGACGCGTGGCCGGTGGAAAACTGTTTTTT | CASSGGRVAGGKLFF | 15 | TRBV6-5 | - | TRBJ1-4 | -
TGTGCCACCACACTCCCGACAGGCAACTCTGGAAACACCATATATTTT | CATTLPTGNSGNTIYF | 16 | TRBV28 | once | TRBJ1-3 | -
TGTGCCAGCAGCGGCTCGGAAGAAAAACTGTTTTTT | CASSGSEEKLFF | 12 | TRBV9 | - | TRBJ1-4 | -
TGTGCCAGCAGCTTGCCCTCAGGGGGCAAGTACACCTTC | CASSLPSGGKYTF | 13 | TRBV5-6 | many | TRBJ1-2 | TRBD1
TGTGCCAGCAGTCGCCGGGACACTGAAGCTTTCTTT | CASSRRDTEAFF | 12 | TRBV7-9 | few | TRBJ1-1 | -
TGTGCCAGCAGCCGGCGCGAGGGGGGGAACATTCAGTACTTC | CASSRREGGNIQYF | 14 | TRBV6-5 | - | TRBJ2-4 | -
TGTGCCTGCGGACAGCGTAATGAAAAACTGTTTTTT | CACGQRNEKLFF | 12 | TRBV30 | - | TRBJ1-4 | -
TGTGCCAGCAGTTATCTGAGCGCGGGTCAAGAGACCCAGTACTTC | CASSYLSAGQETQYF | 15 | TRBV6-6 | - | TRBJ2-5 | -
TGCGCCAGCAGCCAAATTATCAGGGGGACTGGAAACACCATATATTTT | CASSQIIRGTGNTIYF | 16 | TRBV4-1 | - | TRBJ1-3 | TRBD1
TGTGCCAGCAGCTCCTGGACTAGCGTAGAGACCCAGTACTTC | CASSSWTSVETQYF | 14 | TRBV5-5 | few | TRBJ2-5 | TRBD2
TGTGCCAGCAGTAAACAGGGGTCAGGGCAGTATTTT | CASSKQGSGQYF | 12 | TRBV2 | - | TRBJ2-3 | TRBD1
TGTGCCAGCAGCTACCCTTTGGGAGGCTACACCTTC | CASSYPLGGYTF | 12 | TRBV7-9 | - | TRBJ1-2 | -
TGCGCCAGCAGTTTCGACAGGTCCCGGGAGACCCAGTACTTC | CASSFDRSRETQYF | 14 | TRBV5-1 | - | TRBJ2-5 | -
TGTGCCAGCAGCTTAATGGGGGGCAACACTGAAGCTTTCTTT | CASSLMGGNTEAFF | 14 | TRBV7-3 | - | TRBJ1-1 | -
TGTGCCAGCAGCTTAAATTTCGGAAGCTACGAGCAGTACTTC | CASSLNFGSYEQYF | 14 | TRBV11-2 | - | TRBJ2-7 | -
TGTGCCAGCAGGAATACCGCAACCACAGATACGCAGTATTTT | CASRNTATTDTQYF | 14 | TRBV6-6 | - | TRBJ2-3 | -
TGTGCCAGCAGCTTGGGCCTGACAGGGGGGCGGATGGATGGCTACACCTTC | CASSLGLTGGRMDGYTF | 17 | TRBV5-6 | few | TRBJ1-2 | TRBD1
TGTGCCTGGAGTGTTGCAGGGAACACTGAAGCTTTCTTT | CAWSVAGNTEAFF | 13 | TRBV30 | - | TRBJ1-1 | -
TGTGCCTGGAGTGACAGTTTGAACACTGAAGCTTTCTTT | CAWSDSLNTEAFF | 13 | TRBV30 | few | TRBJ1-1 | -
TGCGCCAGCAGTGATCAGGGTTATGGAGGTGAAGCTTTCTTT | CASSDQGYGGEAFF | 14 | TRBV10-1 | - | TRBJ1-1 | -
TGCGCCAGCAGCGCCCCGACTAGCGGGAGTACCCACGAGCAGTACTTC | CASSAPTSGSTHEQYF | 16 | TRBV5-1 | - | TRBJ2-7 | TRBD2
TGTGCCAGCAGTTCCAGCGGGAGGACTAACATTCAGTACTTC | CASSSSGRTNIQYF | 14 | TRBV6-5 | - | TRBJ2-4 | TRBD2
TGTGCCAGCAGCTTAAGGACTAGTAATGAGCAGTTCTTC | CASSLRTSNEQFF | 13 | TRBV7-2 | - | TRBJ2-1 | TRBD2
TGTGCCAGCAGTTTAGACAGGGAAGCTCAGCCCCAGCATTTT | CASSLDREAQPQHF | 14 | TRBV6-6 | - | TRBJ1-5 | TRBD1
TGTGCCAGCAGGGCAGGGACAGGGGGCAATCAGCCCCAGCATTTT | CASRAGTGGNQPQHF | 15 | TRBV2 | - | TRBJ1-5 | TRBD1
TGCGCCAGCAGCTTAGCGGCCTCTAGTGAAAAACTGTTTTTT | CASSLAASSEKLFF | 14 | TRBV5-1 | - | TRBJ1-4 | -
TGTGCCAGCAGTACAGAAGTCAATCAGCCCCAGCATTTT | CASSTEVNQPQHF | 13 | TRBV6-4 | - | TRBJ1-5 | -
TGTGCCAGCAGCCCTTCGGACAGGGCGATCACCGGGGAGCTGTTTTTT | CASSPSDRAITGELFF | 16 | TRBV7-8 | - | TRBJ2-2 | TRBD1
TGCGCCAGCAGCCAAGATAGGACACCATATAGCAATCAGCCCCAGCATTTT | CASSQDRTPYSNQPQHF | 17 | TRBV4-1 | - | TRBJ1-5 | -
TGCGCCAGCAGTGCCTATAGCGGGGGGTCTCCCAATGAGCAGTTCTTC | CASSAYSGGSPNEQFF | 16 | TRBV10-2 | - | TRBJ2-1 | TRBD2
TGTGCCAGCAGCTTAGCGTCAGTAGCCCACGAGCAGTACTTC | CASSLASVAHEQYF | 14 | TRBV11-2 | - | TRBJ2-7 | -
TGCAGCGTTGCGGCCGGGACAGGGTACCAAGAGACCCAGTACTTC | CSVAAGTGYQETQYF | 15 | TRBV29-1 | - | TRBJ2-5 | TRBD1
TGTGCCAGCTCACCGACCGGGCCCACCCCCACAGGTGAGCAGTTCTTC | CASSPTGPTPTGEQFF | 16 | TRBV18 | - | TRBJ2-1 | -
TGTGCCAGCAGTTTCCTAGGACAGGGGGCTTCGACTAATGAAAAACTGTTTTTT | CASSFLGQGASTNEKLFF | 18 | TRBV28 | - | TRBJ1-4 | TRBD1
TGTGCCAGCAGCACGCAGGGGGCGCTTCTTGCCGGGGAGCTGTTTTTT | CASSTQGALLAGELFF | 16 | TRBV5-4 | - | TRBJ2-2 | TRBD1